Following are 18 T cell receptor beta chains from one sample sequenced in a study of T cells in Graves' hyperthyroidism and ophthalmopathy. From RNA transcripts, TCR beta CDR3 regions were amplified. Primed by the HTBI set, a first-round RT-PCR was run on the TCR CDR3. TCRdb itself ran the multiplex PCR reads through MiXCR, one entry per CDR3 protein. The sample has a few hundred thousand distinct CDR3 sequences, 14% to 15% seen once. Sequencing was performed on blood. The receptors shown here come from a woman aged 40 to 49 with Graves' hyperthyroidism that later progressed to Graves' ophthalmopathy.

This clonotype was counted at least ten times. The chain combines TRBV27 with TRBJ2-1; 11 bases match TRBD2. CDR1 and CDR2 (germline): MNHEY, SMNVEV (reference sequence). Unmatched junction bases numbered 10, after V lost 5 bases and J lost 7 bases. CDR3 length: 16 amino acids. DNA of the CDR3: TGTGCCAGCAGTGAAACCTTAGCGGGAGGGTTGAATGAGCAGTTCTTC. Translated: CASSETLAGGLNEQFF.

In its sample, this clonotype was seen many times. The gene calls are TRBV20-1 and TRBJ2-1, with 10 nucleotides matching TRBD2. Per germline, CDR1 DFQATT and CDR2 SNEGSKA (reference sequence). The CDR3 covers 14 residues. Losses at the gene ends were 6 bases for V and 7 bases for J; bases not matched to a gene: 9. Here the CDR3 reads CSATAGLAINEQFF. DNA for the CDR3: TGCAGTGCAACTGCGGGACTAGCGATTAATGAGCAGTTCTTC.

This clonotype was detected many times. The chain links TRBV10-3 to TRBJ2-3; a possible D gene is TRBD1 (5 bases). Germline CDR1 is ENHRY and CDR2 is SYGVKD. Trimming took 3 bases from V and 5 from J, leaving 15 bases between them. The CDR3 spans 15 residues. The CDR3 DNA is TGTGCCATCAGTGAAGGGGCCGGCCGACTAGATACGCAGTATTTT. This sequence encodes CAISEGAGRLDTQYF.

This clonotype has ten or more counts. V usage is TRBV20-1 and J usage is TRBJ2-2, with D perhaps TRBD1 or TRBD2 (6 bases each). The V gene lost 0 bases and the J gene lost 4 bases, with 9 bases spanning the gap. Germline CDR1 DFQATT, CDR2 SNEGSKA (reference sequence). This CDR3 comprises 14 residues. CDR3 amino acids: CSARDWGATGELFF. CDR3 sequence (DNA): TGCAGTGCTAGAGATTGGGGGGCCACCGGGGAGCTGTTTTTT.

The sample holds many counts of this clonotype. V usage is TRBV2 and J usage is TRBJ1-5; a weak D match, TRBD1 (5 bases). Germline CDR1 is SNHLY and CDR2 is FYNNEI. The CDR3 has 14 residues. Trimming cost V 7 bases and J 7 bases, with 17 bases left between them. CDR3 protein: CASTEGYRRQPQHF. The CDR3 DNA is TGTGCCAGCACCGAAGGGTACAGGAGGCAGCCCCAGCATTTT.

This clonotype was seen ten or more times. The V gene is TRBV27, the J gene TRBJ1-5, with D perhaps TRBD1 (5 bases). Germline V lookup: CDR1 MNHEY, CDR2 SMNVEV (reference sequence). The CDR3 consists of 15 residues. Trimming took off 5 bases at V and 4 bases at J, with 15 bases between the two ends. The CDR3 DNA reads as TGTGCCAGCAGTACCGGGAGGGGCCAGAATCAGCCCCAGCATTTT. Translation gives CASSTGRGQNQPQHF.

At least ten counts were recorded for this clonotype. J is TRBJ2-1 and V is TRBV7-2; possibly TRBD2 for D (6 bases). The germline V and J ends were trimmed by 6 bases and 1 base, with 13 bases remaining between them. The CDR3 runs to 15 residues. The germline CDR1 and CDR2 sequences are SGHTA and FQGNSA. In nucleotides, the CDR3 is TGTGCCAGCAGGGGGGTAGCGGATTCCTACAATGAGCAGTTCTTC. Protein product: CASRGVADSYNEQFF. Based on the CDR3 plus reference TRBV7-2 and TRBJ2-1, the full variable domain is GAGVSQSPSNKVTEKGKDVELRCDPISGHTALYWYRQSLGQGLEFLIYFQGNSAPDKSGLPSDRFSAERTGGSVSTLTIQRTQQEDSAVYLCASRGVADSYNEQFFGPGTRLTVL.

The chain links TRBV27 to TRBJ1-4, with D hard to call. Trimming shortened V by 5 bases and J by 7 bases, and 8 bases separated the two germline ends. Germline CDR1 is MNHEY and CDR2 is SMNVEV (reference sequence). The CDR3 runs 12 residues. Here the CDR3 DNA reads TGTGCCAGCAGTCCCAGCGGTGAAAAACTGTTTTTT. Translation gives CASSPSGEKLFF.

In regard to this clonotype: This CDR3 is missing its conserved last phenylalanine or tryptophan, likely due to a read error. No DNA is shown, since the ends of the CDR3 on it are uncertain; the CDR3 is the one TCRdb lists. This chain connects TRBV2 to TRBJ2-5; TRBD1, as called in the table, went unchecked against the DNA. The CDR3 length is 17 residues, termini included. In germline, CDR1 is SNHLY, CDR2 FYNNEI. The CDR3 loop reads CASTEGAQGWNQETQCL.

This clonotype was seen at least ten times. The V gene is TRBV11-3, the J gene TRBJ2-1, with 7 bases fitting TRBD1. CDR3 length equals 18 residues. Germline V lookup: CDR1 SGHNT, CDR2 YENEEA. Unmatched junction bases numbered 8, after V lost 0 bases and J lost 0 bases. The CDR3 here is CASSLEGQYSSSYNEQFF. As DNA, the CDR3 is TGTGCCAGCAGCTTAGAGGGACAGTATTCGAGCTCCTACAATGAGCAGTTCTTC.

This clonotype occurred many times. The gene calls are TRBV13 and TRBJ2-1; no clear D gene. Between the trimmed V and J ends, which lost 0 bases and 6 bases, there was a span of 3 bases. The CDR3 is made up of 12 amino acids. Germline V CDR1 and CDR2: PRHDT, FYEKMQ (reference sequence). This chain's CDR3 is CASSLGTNEQFF. CDR3 bases: TGTGCCAGCAGCTTAGGGACCAATGAGCAGTTCTTC.

This clonotype was counted many times. The V call is TRBV20-1, the J call TRBJ1-5; the match to TRBD1 covers 7 bases. CDR3 length: 15 amino acids. The V gene end was trimmed by 6 bases and the J gene end by 0 bases; junction bases not matched to a gene: 8. The germline V gene has CDR1 DFQATT and CDR2 SNEGSKA (reference sequence). This chain's CDR3 is CSAQGTDHSNQPQHF. The CDR3 DNA reads as TGCAGTGCCCAAGGGACAGATCATAGCAATCAGCCCCAGCATTTT.

V usage is TRBV19 and J usage is TRBJ2-1; D may be TRBD1 or TRBD2 (5 bases each). The CDR3 sequence is 15 residues long. V gave up 3 bases and J gave up 2 bases, with 11 bases separating them. Germline V CDR1 and CDR2: LNHDA, SQIVND (reference sequence). CDR3 loop: CASSIPGRPYNEQFF. CDR3 DNA: TGTGCCAGTAGTATTCCAGGGAGACCCTACAATGAGCAGTTCTTC.

This clonotype was detected many times. The chain joins TRBV12-3 or TRBV12-4 to TRBJ2-3; D is ambiguous. The CDR3 spans 15 residues. Trimming stripped 0 bases from V and 6 bases from J, with 13 bases between. CDR3: CASSLAINVMDTQYF. The DNA of the CDR3 is TGTGCCAGCAGTTTAGCCATAAATGTTATGGATACGCAGTATTTT.

The sample holds a few counts of this clonotype. J is TRBJ1-6 and V is TRBV4-1; 9 positions agree with TRBD1. The CDR3 is 15 residues long. J gave up 10 bases and V 3 bases, and 7 bases lay outside the gene matches. CDR1 MGHRA and CDR2 YSYEKL come from the germline V gene. CDR3 DNA sequence: TGCGCCAGCAGCCAGGGGGACAGGGCACAATCACCCCTCCACTTT. This translates into CASSQGDRAQSPLHF.

This clonotype has just a few counts. The chain has TRBV10-3 and TRBJ2-7; 8 bases are shared with TRBD2. Looked up from germline, CDR1 is ENHRY and CDR2 is SYGVKD. V shed 10 bases, J shed 1 base, and the junction held 9 bases outside the gene matches. This CDR3 contains 14 residues. The CDR3 here is CATSGGEVSYEQYF. The CDR3 DNA reads as TGTGCCACAAGCGGGGGAGAGGTATCCTACGAGCAGTACTTC.

This clonotype has just a few counts. One end of the junction fails to match germline, which may point to a read error. The rearrangement uses TRBV3-1 and TRBJ2-5; the match to TRBD2 covers 13 bases. The CDR3 contains 16 residues. The V gene's germline CDR1 is LGHDT and CDR2 YNNKEL (reference sequence). For the CDR3, the DNA is TGTGTCAGCAGCCAACTAGCGGGAGGGCCGGGAGAGACCCAGTACTTC. Protein sequence: CVSSQLAGGPGETQYF.

The chain recombines TRBV29-1 with TRBJ2-4; 11 bases are a match to TRBD1. Germline CDR1 and CDR2: SQVTM and ANQGSEA. Trimming took 6 bases from V and 8 from J; bases not matched to a gene: 3. The length of the CDR3 is 12 residues. CDR3 sequence: CSVMGQGDIQYF. CDR3 nucleotide sequence: TGCAGCGTGATGGGACAGGGGGACATTCAGTACTTC.